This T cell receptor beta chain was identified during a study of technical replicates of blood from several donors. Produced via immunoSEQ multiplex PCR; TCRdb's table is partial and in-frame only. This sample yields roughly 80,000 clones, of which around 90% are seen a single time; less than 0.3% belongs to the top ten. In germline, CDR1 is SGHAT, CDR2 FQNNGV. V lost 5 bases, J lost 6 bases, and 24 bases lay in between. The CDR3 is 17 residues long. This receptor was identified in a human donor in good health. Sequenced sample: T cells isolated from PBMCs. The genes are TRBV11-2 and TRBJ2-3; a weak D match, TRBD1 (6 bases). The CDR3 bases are TGTGCCAGCAGCCCTAGGCGCAGCAGGGGAGTTTCCGATACGCAGTATTTT. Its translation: CASSPRRSRGVSDTQYF.